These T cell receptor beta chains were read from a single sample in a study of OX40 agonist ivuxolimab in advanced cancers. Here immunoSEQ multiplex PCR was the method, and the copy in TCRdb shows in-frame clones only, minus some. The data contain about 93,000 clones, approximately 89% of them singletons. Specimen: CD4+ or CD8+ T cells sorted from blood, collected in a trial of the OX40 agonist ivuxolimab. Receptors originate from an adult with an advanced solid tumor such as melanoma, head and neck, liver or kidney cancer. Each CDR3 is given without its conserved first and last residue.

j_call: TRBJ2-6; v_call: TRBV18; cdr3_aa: ASSPLTGEANVLT
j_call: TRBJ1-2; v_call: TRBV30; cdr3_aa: AWSATVGGYT
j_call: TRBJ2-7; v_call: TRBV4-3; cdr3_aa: ASSPIAGGTYEQY
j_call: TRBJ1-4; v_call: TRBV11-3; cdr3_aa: ASSLERQNEKLF
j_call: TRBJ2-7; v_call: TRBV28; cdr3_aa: ATLVRSRVPEQY
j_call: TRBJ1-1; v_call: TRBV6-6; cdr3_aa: ASSRNRGTEAF
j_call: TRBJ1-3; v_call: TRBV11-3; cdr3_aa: ASSPGPSSGNTIY
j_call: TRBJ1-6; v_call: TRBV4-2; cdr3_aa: ASSPNGLSISYNSPLH
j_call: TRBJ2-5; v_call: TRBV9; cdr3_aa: ASGAGGPETQY
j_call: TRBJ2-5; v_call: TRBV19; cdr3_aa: ASSIRQGSQY
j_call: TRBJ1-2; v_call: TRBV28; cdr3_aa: ALFGAGGRGYT
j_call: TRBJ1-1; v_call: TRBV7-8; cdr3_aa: ASSLASGMSTEAF
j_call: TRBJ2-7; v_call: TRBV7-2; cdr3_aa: ASSLARGIIEQY
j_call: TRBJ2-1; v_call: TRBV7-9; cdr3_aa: ASSLGLNNEQF
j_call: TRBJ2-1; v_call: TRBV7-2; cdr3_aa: ASSLARSYNEQF
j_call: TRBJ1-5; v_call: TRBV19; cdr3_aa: ASTSGREGQPQH
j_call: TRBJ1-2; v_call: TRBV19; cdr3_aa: ASSLEWSVAYGYT
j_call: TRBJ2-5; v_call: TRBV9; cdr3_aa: ASSVLAGGAQETQY
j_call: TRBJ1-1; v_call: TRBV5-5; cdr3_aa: ASSHTIREGNTEAF
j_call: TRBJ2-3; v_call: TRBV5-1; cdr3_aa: ASSQGALGFTDTQY
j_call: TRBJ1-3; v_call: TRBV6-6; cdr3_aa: ASSESSGTAGNTIY
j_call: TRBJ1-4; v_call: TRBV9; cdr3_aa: ASSVGQNNEKLF
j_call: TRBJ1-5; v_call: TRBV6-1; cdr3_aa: ASTLGQVGNQPQH
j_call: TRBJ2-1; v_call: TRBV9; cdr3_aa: ASSPRVEGANEQF
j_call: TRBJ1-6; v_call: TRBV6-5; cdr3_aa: ASRPQSSYNSPLH
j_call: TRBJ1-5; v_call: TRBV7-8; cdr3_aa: ASSLGWRATQH
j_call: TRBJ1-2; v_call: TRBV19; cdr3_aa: ASSDPGQGSGYT
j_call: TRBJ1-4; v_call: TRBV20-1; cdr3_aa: SASGQEKLF
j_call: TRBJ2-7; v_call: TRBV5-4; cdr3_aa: ASSGRGQANYEQY
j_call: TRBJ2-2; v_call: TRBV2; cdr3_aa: ASSRDTGGELF
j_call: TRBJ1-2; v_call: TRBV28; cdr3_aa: ASRLGGFYGYT
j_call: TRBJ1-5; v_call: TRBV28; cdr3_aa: ASSPGRSNQPQH
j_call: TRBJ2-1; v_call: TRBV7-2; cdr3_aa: ASSSLVPNEQF
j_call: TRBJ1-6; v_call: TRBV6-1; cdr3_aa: ASGTGKNSPLH
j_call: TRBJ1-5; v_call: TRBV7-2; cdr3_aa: ASSLGTGGISNQPQH
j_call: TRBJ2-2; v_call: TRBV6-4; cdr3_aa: ASSARAGELF
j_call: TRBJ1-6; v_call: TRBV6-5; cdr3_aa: ASSLRPGGNSPLH
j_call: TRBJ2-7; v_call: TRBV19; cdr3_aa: ASSTGGRAFYEQY
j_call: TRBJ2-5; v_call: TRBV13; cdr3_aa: ASSLRDQETQY
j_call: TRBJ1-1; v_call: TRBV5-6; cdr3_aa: ASNLFTMNTEAF
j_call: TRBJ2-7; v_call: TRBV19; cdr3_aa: ASRKPGLAGDEQY
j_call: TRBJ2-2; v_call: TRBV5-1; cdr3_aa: ASSHGMGTGELF
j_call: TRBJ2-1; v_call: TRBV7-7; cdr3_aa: ASSLSGTESNEQF
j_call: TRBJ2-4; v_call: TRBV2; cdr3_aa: ASSETAKNIQY
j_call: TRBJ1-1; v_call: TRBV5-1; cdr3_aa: ASRIIGSETEAF
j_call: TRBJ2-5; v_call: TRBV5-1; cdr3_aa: ATSGTSRETQY
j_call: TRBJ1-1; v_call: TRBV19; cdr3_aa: ASSTQNTEAF
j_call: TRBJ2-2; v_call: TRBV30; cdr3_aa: AWSGGGGNTGELF
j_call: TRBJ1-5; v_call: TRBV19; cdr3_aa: ASNNPGGGQPQH
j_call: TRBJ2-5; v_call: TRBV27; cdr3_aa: ASSVRQGTTQY
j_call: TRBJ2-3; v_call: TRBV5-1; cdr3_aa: ASSLTPTGTSTDTQY
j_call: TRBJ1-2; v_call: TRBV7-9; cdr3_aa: ASTPQGPFYGYT
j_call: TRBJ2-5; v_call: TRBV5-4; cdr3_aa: ASSRRQFLGVETQY